What follows are 6 T cell receptor beta chains derived from one specimen sequenced in a study of T cell responses to AZD1222 COVID-19 vaccine (dated by TCRdb to about 2021). The time point label, read with the paper, signifies: baseline before first vaccination. The treatment or condition label for this specimen denotes: meningococcal conjugate vaccine given as trial control. The library was obtained by the immunoSEQ multiplex PCR assay. Sourced from immuneACCESS, this table was stored by TCRdb with only in-frame sequences that have V and J called. A share of the clones is absent; for the studies checked, an unresolved V gene accounts for under half, and the remainder has no known explanation. The sample table contains 150,000 or so clones; only one count was recorded for around nine tenths of them. The ten largest clones capture around 2.8% of the sample. Sequenced here: peripheral blood, sampled on day 0 of MenACWY control vaccination. The receptor source for this set is an adult in good health.

J is TRBJ2-7 and V is TRBV24-1; 8 nucleotides match TRBD2. CDR3 length equals 13 residues. Looked up from germline, CDR1 is KGHDR and CDR2 is SFDVKD. V trimming: 4 bases; J trimming: 7 bases; junction bases outside the gene matches: 5. The CDR3 sequence: CATSEAGASEQYF. The CDR3 bases are TGTGCCACCAGTGAAGCGGGAGCGTCGGAGCAGTACTTC.

The chain joins TRBV9 to TRBJ1-3, with D maybe TRBD1 (5 bases). Trimming pared 2 bases from V and 0 bases from J, leaving 9 bases between. The CDR3 is 15 amino acids. In germline, CDR1 is SGDLS, CDR2 YYNGEE. The chain's CDR3 is CASSVTGDSGNTIYF. CDR3 bases: TGTGCCAGCAGCGTCACAGGCGACTCTGGAAACACCATATATTTT.

The V and J genes are TRBV15 and TRBJ1-4; D may be TRBD1 (5 bases). CDR3 length: 15 residues. V lost 5 bases and J 8 bases, leaving 18 bases between the germline ends. Germline V lookup: CDR1 LNHNV, CDR2 YYDKDF (reference sequence). This chain's CDR3 is CATSRSGRVGEKLFF. CDR3 bases: TGTGCCACCAGCCGATCAGGGAGAGTGGGGGAAAAACTGTTTTTT.

The gene calls are TRBV6-2 or TRBV6-3 and TRBJ2-3, with D maybe TRBD2 (6 bases). The CDR3 sequence is 15 residues long. Germline V gives CDR1 MNHEY, CDR2 SVGEGT. V gave up 6 bases and J gave up 6 bases, with 19 bases separating them. The CDR3 here is CASSLVGGEYDTQYF. The CDR3 DNA is TGTGCCAGCAGCCTAGTCGGGGGAGAATATGATACGCAGTATTTT.

The chain carries TRBV27 and TRBJ1-2; 7 bases match TRBD1. J gave up 0 bases and V 2 bases, and 3 bases lay outside the gene matches. The germline V gene has CDR1 MNHEY and CDR2 SMNVEV (reference sequence). The CDR3 totals 15 residues. For the CDR3, the DNA is TGTGCCAGCAGTTTAGAAGGGACAGCTAACTATGGCTACACCTTC. Translation: CASSLEGTANYGYTF.

The rearrangement joins TRBV15 to TRBJ1-2; D is perhaps TRBD1 (6 bases). CDR1 and CDR2 from the germline V gene are LNHNV and YYDKDF (reference sequence). Deletions cut 0 bases from V and 4 bases from J, with 12 bases between. This CDR3 has 15 residues. The CDR3 reads CATSRDSRTAYGYTF. CDR3 in DNA: TGTGCCACCAGCAGAGATTCCCGGACAGCCTATGGCTACACCTTC.